Below are 6 T cell receptor beta chains sequenced from a single sample in a study of cytomegalovirus exposure and HLA in healthy donors. The PCR made use of 60 Vbeta and 13 Jbeta primers. Profiled with immunoSEQ multiplex PCR; TCRdb holds only in-frame clones, not every one. The repertoire holds about 100,000 clones, with less than 85% as singletons. Sequencing input: PBMCs. The receptors here all came from a woman aged 55 to 70 in good health and CMV-seropositive.

The chain carries TRBV11-2 and TRBJ2-4, with D perhaps matching TRBD2 (6 bases). In germline, CDR1 is SGHAT, CDR2 FQNNGV. CDR3 size: 12 residues. Trimming shortened V by 5 bases and J by 16 bases, and 18 bases separated the two germline ends. This chain's CDR3 is CASSQVGDAGYF. As DNA, the CDR3 is TGTGCCAGCAGCCAAGTAGGGGATGCGGGATACTTC. Looking up the rest from reference TRBV11-2 and TRBJ2-4 gives the full variable domain: EAGVAQSPRYKIIEKRQSVAFWCNPISGHATLYWYQQILGQGPKLLIQFQNNGVVDDSQLPKDRFSAERLKGVDSTLKIQPAKLEDSAVYLCASSQVGDAGYFGAGTRLSVL.

This clone is deemed medium-sized. The chain carries TRBV5-6 and TRBJ2-2, with a tentative D call TRBD2 (6 bases). Trimming took off 2 bases at V and 0 bases at J, with 8 bases between the two ends. The CDR3 spans 15 residues. Germline values: CDR1 SGHDT, CDR2 YYEEEE. The CDR3 DNA follows: TGTGCCAGCAGCTTCGGCGGGACGAACACCGGGGAGCTGTTTTTT. This codes for CASSFGGTNTGELFF. The entire variable domain, with the rest obtained from reference TRBV5-6 and TRBJ2-2, is as follows: DAGVTQSPTHLIKTRGQQVTLRCSPKSGHDTVSWYQQALGQGPQFIFQYYEEEERQRGNFPDRFSGHQFPNYSSELNVNALLLGDSALYLCASSFGGTNTGELFFGEGSRLTVL.

V gene TRBV7-8 combines with J gene TRBJ1-5; 8 bases agree with TRBD1. Losses at the gene ends were 4 bases for V and 9 bases for J; bases not matched to a gene: 8. Germline CDR1 SGHVS, CDR2 FQNEAQ. The CDR3 totals 14 residues. DNA of the CDR3: TGTGCCAGCAGCTCTCGGGACAGGAGATCGCCCCAGCATTTT. Amino acids: CASSSRDRRSPQHF.

The chain couples TRBV20-1 to TRBJ1-2, with 7 bases matching TRBD1. The V gene's germline CDR1 is DFQATT and CDR2 SNEGSKA (reference sequence). Trimming at V came to 7 bases and at J to 3 bases, leaving 2 bases not matched to a gene. This CDR3 comprises 11 residues. The CDR3 loop is CSGGGDYGYTF. In DNA, the CDR3 is TGCAGTGGAGGGGGCGACTATGGCTACACCTTC.

V usage is TRBV23-1 and J usage is TRBJ1-1; TRBD1 matches at 9 bases. TRBV23-1 is an ORF; its function is uncertain. Trimming took 6 bases from V and 1 from J; bases not matched to a gene: 12. This CDR3 comprises 17 residues. The CDR3 region is CASSPPGTGMENTEAFF. CDR3 coding DNA: TGCGCCAGCAGCCCACCAGGGACAGGGATGGAGAACACTGAAGCTTTCTTT.

This clone occurred once. The chain uses TRBV28 and TRBJ1-2; TRBD1 matches 11 bases. Germline CDR1 and CDR2: MDHEN and SYDVKM. With V trimmed by 4 bases and J by 8 bases, 15 bases remained unmatched. This CDR3 spans 17 amino acids. The CDR3 nucleotides read TGTGCCAGCAGTTCCATAACCGGGACAGGGGGGAGAGGAGGCTACACCTTC. Protein sequence: CASSSITGTGGRGGYTF.